The T cell receptor (beta chain) under discussion was sequenced for a study of T cell repertoires in cytomegalovirus infection. The junction had 8 bases not matched to a gene; V was cut back by 3 bases and J by 6 bases. This CDR3 is built from 15 residues. Germline V gene lookup returns CDR1 KGHSH and CDR2 LQKENI. TCRdb re-analysed the reads in MiXCR, keeping a single row per CDR3 protein. The sample records nearly 650,000 distinct CDR3 sequences, approximately 24% being singletons. Whole-study findings and limits: HLA-C-restricted CMV clonotypes gave the most frequent clonotype in two of eight donors.

This clonotype was seen only a few times. Antigen: not known. Sequencing was performed on CD8+ T cells from PBMCs. The clonotype originates from a human donor in good health (CMV status not recorded). Some clones in this sample may be carry-over from other donors' samples. The chain links TRBV18 to TRBJ2-3; TRBD1 matches 8 bases. CDR3 in DNA: TGTGCCAGCTCACCGCCGGGACAGGTTCCCGATACGCAGTATTTT. Translated, it gives CASSPPGQVPDTQYF.